This T cell receptor (beta chain) originates from a study of blood T cell repertoires in COVID-19. TCRdb's copy holds only in-frame clones and misses some; the assay was immunoSEQ multiplex PCR. The sample has some 400,000 clones, roughly 92% seen once; the top ten hold roughly 0.86%. The CDR3 totals 19 residues. Germline CDR1 is KGHSH and CDR2 is LQKENI. Trimming took off 1 base at V and 0 bases at J, with 21 bases between the two ends. The chain links TRBV18 to TRBJ1-2, with D uncertain. Source material: PBMCs or T cells enriched from blood (not recorded which). The TCR was taken from a woman between 35 and 50 years old who had been exposed to COVID-19. The CDR3 is CASSPRLSGRGGANYGYTF. The CDR3 nucleotides are TGTGCCAGCTCACCACGATTGAGCGGTCGAGGAGGAGCTAACTATGGCTACACCTTC.